The entry below gives a single TCR beta chain sequence along with its context. Its antigen is currently not known. Base qualities are not at hand, and no much larger clone is one base apart. These data originate in a study of shared clonotypes between healthy human individuals (dated by TCRdb to about 2020). In terms of the full investigation: A few men and two women, aged 18 to 49 years, made up the cohort. Each donor's leukapheresis produced roughly between about 0.8 and 8.9 billion PBMCs. To increase sequencing depth and limit assay-specific biases, different laboratories used diverse techniques to prepare libraries and sequence TCR repertoires. The study deeply sequenced blood TCR repertoires of about 5 healthy adults to estimate repertoire size and the extent of clonotype sharing between individuals. The investigation overall reported the following: The small number of donors limited the genetic and exposure-history diversity represented. Based on pairwise subsampling, the degree of clonotype sharing among donors was expected to be affected by sequencing depth. Sampling was restricted to blood, and TCR repertoires in tissues likely differ from the TCR repertoires found in blood.

Reading from cysteine to phenylalanine, the CDR3 counts 15 amino acids. Of all the DNA, just the CDR3 is kept, 45 bases in frame from base 1. V is trimmed back by 4 bases and J by 0 bases, and the junction contains 8 bases that no gene match accounts for. Reading the germline V gene (reference sequence) gives CDR1 GTSNPN and CDR2 SVGIG. Using the deep immunoSEQ assay, multiplex PCR amplified TCR CDR3 regions from genomic DNA. For each cell subset, the extracted genomic DNA was distributed evenly across all wells of several immunoSEQ 96-well plates, and each plate served as one replicate. Each replicate PCR for unsorted PBMC received about 300 ng genomic DNA, equal to 30,000 to 35,000 T cell genomes. Ten immunoSEQ deep assay plates were used to sequence unsorted PBMC genomic DNA. Purified libraries were measured with a Qubit 3.0 fluorometer, size-checked on a Bioanalyzer 2100, and measured again with the KAPA Library Quantification kit. Every immunoSEQ 96-well plate was sequenced on a separate single-read 150-cycle Illumina NextSeq 550 flow cell. In the original analysis: Because only junctional sequences without quality scores were contained in the immunoSEQ output, filtering matching that applied to full-length reads could not be performed. To assign V/J genes and CDR3, sequences were annotated against IMGT germline references using PyIR, a Python wrapper for IgBLAST v1.9. Reads were removed for weak V/J assignments (E-value above 1e-6), missing CDR3, stop codons, out-of-frame junctions, or ambiguous translated residues. A V3J clonotype was defined by an identical inferred V gene, J gene, and CDR3 amino acid sequence. The percentage overlap between two repertoires was calculated by dividing the number of shared unique clonotypes by the size of the smaller repertoire. Three approaches were used to assess repertoire richness: RTK rarefaction, the Chao1 estimator, and Recon v2.1 estimates of unobserved clonotypes. Entries here come from immuneACCESS through TCRdb and include only in-frame sequences with V and J called. Some clones fail to appear in such tables; in the studies checked, an unresolved V gene covers under half of the shortfall, and the cause of the remainder is unknown. V and J calls and clone size are those listed in that table; D and trimming were worked out from the DNA. The sample contains about 450,000 clones, roughly 78% of them found a single time. 12% of the sample goes to the ten largest clones.

Donors were healthy HIV-negative adults with no recently reported acute infections or vaccinations. Only Caucasian adults living in Nashville, Tennessee, USA were represented among the donors. For unsorted samples, 75 million to 90 million PBMCs were counted, and genomic DNA was extracted using the QIAamp DNA Blood Mini kit. Blood was collected by leukapheresis, and PBMCs were isolated by Ficoll-Histopaque density gradient centrifugation and then cryopreserved in liquid nitrogen vapor phase. The TCR sequence derives from a woman aged 40 to 55 in good health. Some clones in this sample may be carry-over from other donors' samples. The source material was PBMCs. The sequence joins TRBV30 to TRBJ2-5; TRBD1 fits 7 bases in the junction. This receptor has the CDR3 CAWIRTGLYQETQYF. Read as DNA, the sequence is TGTGCCTGGATCCGGACAGGCTTGTACCAAGAGACCCAGTACTTC.